A selection of T cell receptor beta chains follows, all from one sample in a study of blood T cell repertoires in COVID-19. This table comes from immunoSEQ multiplex PCR, and its TCRdb copy is limited to in-frame clones, with some not included. Altogether around 300,000 clones are present, roughly 90% being singletons, with the ten largest covering 6.8%. Source material: peripheral blood. These receptors all come from a woman aged 25-40 years with COVID-19, enrolled during active disease. The CDR3 runs from the conserved cysteine through the conserved F or W. Fields, in order: CDR3 protein, clone size, V gene, J gene. Clone size appears in some rows only: once, few, many, or a class for an expanded clone.

CDR3aa: CASSYSDRSYEQYF; abundance: .; v_gene: TRBV6-5; j_gene: TRBJ2-7
CDR3aa: CASSDSPGGSYEQYF; abundance: .; v_gene: TRBV2; j_gene: TRBJ2-7
CDR3aa: CASSQKIGTTPLEDSGNTIYF; abundance: .; v_gene: TRBV4-2; j_gene: TRBJ1-3
CDR3aa: CAWSVLASSYNSPLHF; abundance: .; v_gene: TRBV30; j_gene: TRBJ1-6
CDR3aa: CASSQSQREATGELFF; abundance: once; v_gene: TRBV4-2; j_gene: TRBJ2-2
CDR3aa: CASSLGLPSSYEQYF; abundance: once; v_gene: TRBV27; j_gene: TRBJ2-7
CDR3aa: CASSPRQGFTGELFF; abundance: .; v_gene: TRBV18; j_gene: TRBJ2-2
CDR3aa: CASSIPPGTGGYEQYF; abundance: .; v_gene: TRBV19; j_gene: TRBJ2-7
CDR3aa: CASSPRDRVNQPQHF; abundance: .; v_gene: TRBV18; j_gene: TRBJ1-5
CDR3aa: CASSPLAGERYNEQFF; abundance: .; v_gene: TRBV5-1; j_gene: TRBJ2-1
CDR3aa: CASSVLLYEQYF; abundance: .; v_gene: TRBV5-5; j_gene: TRBJ2-7
CDR3aa: CASRAGGVNEQYF; abundance: few; v_gene: TRBV28; j_gene: TRBJ2-7
CDR3aa: CASSQEGDTEAFF; abundance: .; v_gene: TRBV4-3; j_gene: TRBJ1-1
CDR3aa: CASLQGGEQFF; abundance: .; v_gene: TRBV2; j_gene: TRBJ2-1
CDR3aa: CASSSNSGLETQYF; abundance: .; v_gene: TRBV7-9; j_gene: TRBJ2-5
CDR3aa: CASSLESTYEQYF; abundance: once; v_gene: TRBV11-2; j_gene: TRBJ2-7
CDR3aa: CASSLGPGQGYTF; abundance: few; v_gene: TRBV7-6; j_gene: TRBJ1-2
CDR3aa: CASSGARDKRTEAFF; abundance: few; v_gene: TRBV25-1; j_gene: TRBJ1-1
CDR3aa: CASSPWEGMGKLFF; abundance: .; v_gene: TRBV7-8; j_gene: TRBJ1-4
CDR3aa: CASSSSGRDNQPQHF; abundance: .; v_gene: TRBV28; j_gene: TRBJ1-5
CDR3aa: CASSFGQGVNSPLHF; abundance: .; v_gene: TRBV7-9; j_gene: TRBJ1-6
CDR3aa: CASSFGQGIFHEQYF; abundance: .; v_gene: TRBV7-2; j_gene: TRBJ2-7
CDR3aa: CASSSVGQAKEQPQHF; abundance: .; v_gene: TRBV27; j_gene: TRBJ1-5